The subject of this entry is one T cell receptor (beta chain). Its specificity is unknown. These data originate in a study of high-grade serous ovarian cancer treatment subgroups. Overall study results and limits: CDR1 and CDR2 were left unanalyzed; analyses focused on CDR3.

Tumor samples were taken before definitive surgery or chemotherapy. The protocol was immunoSEQ multiplex PCR, while the TCRdb copy is restricted to in-frame clones and leaves out a portion. This sample carries around 30,000 clones, around 80% of them seen once, and the ten largest clones take around 1.9%. The receptor's source is a human donor with high-grade serous ovarian cancer. Input material: tumor tissue.

The CDR3 spells CASSPGGDPPKGYGYTF. Here the CDR3 DNA reads TGTGCCAGCAGCCCCGGGGGAGACCCGCCTAAAGGCTATGGCTACACCTTC. This chain connects TRBV7-9 to TRBJ1-2; maybe TRBD1 (5 bases). CDR1 is SEHNR and CDR2 is FQNEAQ in the germline V gene (reference sequence). This CDR3 has 17 amino acids. V dropped 5 bases and J dropped 4 bases, with 23 bases sitting between them.